Below, 14 T cell receptor beta chains from the same sample are listed, as sequenced in a study of cytomegalovirus exposure and HLA in healthy donors. With 60 Vbeta and 13 Jbeta primers, the PCR was carried out. The protocol was immunoSEQ multiplex PCR, while the TCRdb copy is restricted to in-frame clones and leaves out a portion. The sample has approximately 46,000 clones, under 75% seen once. Sequenced: PBMCs. The receptor source for this set is a man aged 30 to 39 in good health and CMV-seronegative.

The chain carries TRBV5-1 and TRBJ1-5, with D hard to call. Per germline, CDR1 SGHRS and CDR2 YFSETQ. This CDR3 comprises 15 residues. With 4 bases removed from V and 5 bases from J, the gap between germline ends came to 16 bases. In nucleotides, the CDR3 is TGCGCCAGCAGCCCCACCGAGTCCCGCGATCAGCCCCAGCATTTT. This codes for CASSPTESRDQPQHF.

This chain links TRBV7-6 with TRBJ2-3; maybe TRBD2 (5 bases). CDR3 length: 20 residues. Trimming pared 1 base from V and 4 bases from J, leaving 27 bases between. From germline, CDR1 is SGHVS and CDR2 FNYEAQ. The CDR3 region is CASSLGFGIRLGVLSDTQYF. The CDR3 DNA reads TGTGCCAGCAGCTTAGGGTTTGGGATACGGCTGGGAGTTTTATCAGATACGCAGTATTTT.

This clone appeared once. This chain connects TRBV2 to TRBJ2-2, with 12 bases lining up with TRBD2. Unmatched junction bases numbered 10, after V lost 6 bases and J lost 5 bases. The CDR3 totals 17 residues. Germline V gene sequence: CDR1 SNHLY, CDR2 FYNNEI. The CDR3 spells CASSKVLAGGLTGELFF. The CDR3 coding sequence is TGTGCCAGCAGCAAAGTACTAGCGGGAGGTCTTACCGGGGAGCTGTTTTTT.

This chain joins TRBV29-1 and TRBJ2-1; 11 bases match TRBD2. The CDR3 spans 16 residues. The germline V gene has CDR1 SQVTM and CDR2 ANQGSEA. J lost 0 bases, V lost 3 bases, and 4 bases had no gene match. CDR3 region: CSVDRLAGGSYNEQFF. The CDR3 region has the DNA TGCAGCGTTGATCGGCTAGCGGGAGGCTCCTACAATGAGCAGTTCTTC.

This clone was found once. This chain connects TRBV5-6 to TRBJ2-7; D remains ambiguous. V was cut by 5 bases and J by 0 bases, with 12 bases left in between. The germline V gene encodes CDR1 SGHDT and CDR2 YYEEEE. There are 14 residues in the CDR3. The CDR3 sequence: CASSLRPYSYEQYF. CDR3 in DNA: TGTGCCAGCAGTCTGCGTCCCTACTCCTACGAGCAGTACTTC.

The sample holds a few counts of this clone. This chain uses TRBV5-4 with TRBJ2-7; the match to TRBD1 covers 7 bases. Germline V gene sequence: CDR1 SGHNT, CDR2 YYREEE (reference sequence). The CDR3 contains 14 residues. J gave up 0 bases and V 4 bases, and 4 bases lay outside the gene matches. The CDR3 protein is CASSDRDSSYEQYF. The CDR3 bases are TGTGCCAGCAGCGACCGGGACAGCTCCTACGAGCAGTACTTC.

This clone was observed a single time. The chain is built from TRBV18 and TRBJ2-7; 7 positions agree with TRBD1. Germline V lookup: CDR1 KGHSH, CDR2 LQKENI. The CDR3 is made up of 17 amino acids. The ends lost 6 bases at V and 5 bases at J; junction bases unmatched: 19. CDR3 residues: CASSLNPGGPRVHEQYF. The DNA of the CDR3 is TGTGCCAGCTCCCTAAACCCAGGGGGTCCCAGAGTCCACGAGCAGTACTTC.

The CDR3 DNA is TGTGCCAGCAGTTCCACAGGCTACGAGCAGTACTTC. Translation gives CASSSTGYEQYF. The chain recombines TRBV28 with TRBJ2-7; a weak D match, TRBD1 (5 bases). Trimming stripped 4 bases from V and 3 bases from J, with 7 bases between. The CDR3 loop spans 12 amino acids. Germline V gene lookup returns CDR1 MDHEN and CDR2 SYDVKM.

This clone was seen only once. The V call is TRBV6-5, the J call TRBJ1-3; a weak D match, TRBD1 (6 bases). CDR1 and CDR2 from the germline V gene are MNHEY and SVGAGI. The CDR3 sequence is 15 residues long. The V gene lost 6 bases and the J gene lost 1 base, with 13 bases spanning the gap. The CDR3 DNA follows: TGTGCCAGCAGACCCCGGGGGGCGTCTGGAAACACCATATATTTT. Translating it yields CASRPRGASGNTIYF.

The chain recombines TRBV6-4 with TRBJ2-2, with D possibly TRBD2 on 6 matching bases. Germline CDR1 MRHNA, CDR2 SNTAGT. V lost 8 bases and J 4 bases, leaving 17 bases between the germline ends. CDR3 length: 15 amino acids. The CDR3 DNA sequence: TGTGCCAGCCCTTTGCGGGGACCATCCACCGGGGAGCTGTTTTTT. Translating gives CASPLRGPSTGELFF.

This clone was detected a few times. V usage is TRBV7-2 and J usage is TRBJ1-3, with TRBD1 identical over 8 bases. Germline V CDR1 and CDR2: SGHTA, FQGNSA. V shed 5 bases and J 3 bases; nucleotides not matched to a gene: 9. The CDR3 runs to 16 residues. The CDR3 region is CASSAGGTGLGNTIYF. The DNA of the CDR3 is TGTGCCAGCAGCGCAGGAGGGACAGGACTTGGAAACACCATATATTTT. The full variable domain, rest sourced from reference TRBV7-2 and TRBJ1-3, is GAGVSQSPSNKVTEKGKDVELRCDPISGHTALYWYRQSLGQGLEFLIYFQGNSAPDKSGLPSDRFSAERTGGSVSTLTIQRTQQEDSAVYLCASSAGGTGLGNTIYFGEGSWLTVV.

The chain combines TRBV5-1 with TRBJ2-2; TRBD1 might be the D (5 bases). The CDR3 runs to 18 residues. CDR1 SGHRS and CDR2 YFSETQ come from the germline V gene. V shed 1 base and J shed 2 bases, with 18 bases lying between them. In nucleotides, the CDR3 is TGCGCCAGCAGCTTGTGGGGCAGGCGTCCCCGAAACACCGGGGAGCTGTTTTTT. Translated, it gives CASSLWGRRPRNTGELFF.

This sequence joins TRBV5-1 and TRBJ2-3; TRBD1 matches at 7 bases. Germline CDR1 is SGHRS and CDR2 is YFSETQ. This CDR3 has 14 amino acids. V was pared by 2 bases and J by 4 bases, with 4 bases of the junction left unmatched. The CDR3 here is CASSLQGSPDTQYF. Written as DNA, the CDR3 is TGCGCCAGCAGCTTACAGGGGTCGCCAGATACGCAGTATTTT.

The chain joins TRBV25-1 to TRBJ2-5; TRBD2 matches 7 bases. Germline V CDR1 and CDR2: MGHDK, SYGVNS. The length of the CDR3 is 15 residues. The V segment lost 5 bases and the J segment 3 bases; nucleotides outside the gene matches: 9. CDR3 protein: CASSMYGEGKETQYF. DNA for the CDR3: TGTGCCAGCAGTATGTACGGGGAGGGGAAAGAGACCCAGTACTTC.